Sequencing of this T cell receptor (beta chain) was carried out in a study of blood T cell repertoires in COVID-19. Study as a whole: Sources were T cells, B-cell-depleted T cells, or PBMCs; the material itself was cDNA or gDNA.

Original methodology: Amplified reference gene primers provided the basis for estimating nucleated cell counts. Clones were sequenced by immunoSEQ multiplex PCR, and TCRdb holds only the in-frame ones, with some missing. For V, J and clone size, that table is used; D and trimming come from the DNA. This table has about 67,000 clones, 79% appearing once. CDR3 size: 16 residues. With V trimmed by 0 bases and J by 5 bases, 4 bases remained unmatched. Germline assignment: CDR1 SGHRS and CDR2 YFSETQ. The origin of this receptor is an older woman with acute or convalescent COVID-19. The source material was peripheral blood. This rearrangement joins TRBV5-1 to TRBJ1-6; 8 nucleotides agree with TRBD1. The CDR3 reads CASSLGTGQDNSPLHF. CDR3 in DNA: TGCGCCAGCAGCTTGGGAACGGGACAGGATAATTCACCCCTCCACTTT.